In its sample, the clone carrying this TCR beta chain was seen a few times. The data originate from a study of T cells after yellow fever vaccination. TCRdb re-analysed the 5' RACE reads in MiXCR, keeping a single row per CDR3 protein. Altogether a few hundred thousand distinct CDR3 sequences are present, roughly 7.2% being singletons, with the ten largest covering roughly 0.86%. The V gene lost 7 bases and the J gene lost 4 bases, with 11 bases spanning the gap. The CDR3 has 14 amino acids. In germline, CDR1 is SGHTA, CDR2 FQGNSA. Specimen: CD4+ T cells sorted from PBMCs, collected 15 days after the yellow fever booster vaccination. The TCR originated in a young man who received the YFV17D yellow fever vaccine. The gene calls are TRBV7-2 and TRBJ2-6; D is unclear. CDR3 bases: TGTGCCAGCATAGGAAGGTTCGGGGCCAACGTCCTGACTTTC. Amino acid sequence: CASIGRFGANVLTF.